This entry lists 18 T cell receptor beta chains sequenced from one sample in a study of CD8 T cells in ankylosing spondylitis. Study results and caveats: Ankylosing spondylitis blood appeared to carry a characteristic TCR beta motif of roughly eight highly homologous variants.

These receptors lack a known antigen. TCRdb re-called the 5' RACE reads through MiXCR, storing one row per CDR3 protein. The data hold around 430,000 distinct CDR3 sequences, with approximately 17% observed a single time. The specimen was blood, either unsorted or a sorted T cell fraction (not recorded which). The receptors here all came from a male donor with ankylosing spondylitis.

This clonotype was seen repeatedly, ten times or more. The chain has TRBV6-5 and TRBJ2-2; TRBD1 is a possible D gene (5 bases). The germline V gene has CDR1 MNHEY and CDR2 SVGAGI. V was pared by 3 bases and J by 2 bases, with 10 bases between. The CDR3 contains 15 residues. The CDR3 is CASSYGQGNTGELFF. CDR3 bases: TGTGCCAGCAGTTATGGGCAGGGTAACACCGGGGAGCTGTTTTTT.

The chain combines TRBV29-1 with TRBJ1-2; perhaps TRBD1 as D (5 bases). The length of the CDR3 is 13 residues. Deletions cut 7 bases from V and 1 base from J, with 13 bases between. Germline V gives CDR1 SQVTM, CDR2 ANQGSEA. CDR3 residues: CSGGTALNYGYTF. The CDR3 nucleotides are TGCAGCGGGGGCACAGCCCTTAACTATGGCTACACCTTC.

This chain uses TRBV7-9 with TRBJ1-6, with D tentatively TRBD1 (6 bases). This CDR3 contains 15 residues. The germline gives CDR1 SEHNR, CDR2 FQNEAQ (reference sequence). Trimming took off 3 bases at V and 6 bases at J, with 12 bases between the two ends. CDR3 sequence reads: CASSFAGQANSPLHF. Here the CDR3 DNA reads TGTGCCAGCAGCTTCGCGGGACAAGCTAATTCACCCCTCCACTTT.

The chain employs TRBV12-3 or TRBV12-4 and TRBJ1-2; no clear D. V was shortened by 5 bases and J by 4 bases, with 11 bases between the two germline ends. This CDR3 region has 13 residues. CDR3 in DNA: TGTGCCAGCAGTCCAGCCCTACTCTATGGCTACACCTTC. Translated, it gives CASSPALLYGYTF.

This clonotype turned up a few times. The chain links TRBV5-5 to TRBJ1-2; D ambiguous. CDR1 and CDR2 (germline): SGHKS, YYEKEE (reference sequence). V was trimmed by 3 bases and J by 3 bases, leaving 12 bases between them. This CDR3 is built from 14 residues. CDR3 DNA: TGTGCCAGCAGCTCTATGACCGGTTACTATGGCTACACCTTC. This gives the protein CASSSMTGYYGYTF.

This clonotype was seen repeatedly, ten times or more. CDR3 DNA: TGTGCCATCAGTGAAGGGACTAGCGGGTCAAGCTCCTACGAGCAGTACTTC. It codes for CAISEGTSGSSSYEQYF. The chain has TRBV10-3 and TRBJ2-7; 12 bases line up with TRBD2. The ends lost 3 bases at V and 0 bases at J; junction bases unmatched: 6. The germline V gene has CDR1 ENHRY and CDR2 SYGVKD. The CDR3 consists of 17 residues.

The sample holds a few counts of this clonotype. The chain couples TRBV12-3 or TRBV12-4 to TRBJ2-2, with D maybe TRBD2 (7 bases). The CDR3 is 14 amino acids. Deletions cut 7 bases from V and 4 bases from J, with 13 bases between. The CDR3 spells CASNGGGGTGELFF. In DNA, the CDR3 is TGTGCCAGCAATGGGGGAGGGGGCACCGGGGAGCTGTTTTTT.

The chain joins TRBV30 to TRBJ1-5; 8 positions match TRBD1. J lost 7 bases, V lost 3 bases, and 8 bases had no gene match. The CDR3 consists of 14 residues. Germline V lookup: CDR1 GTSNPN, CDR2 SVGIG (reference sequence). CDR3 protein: CAWSDRGARQPQHF. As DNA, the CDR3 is TGTGCCTGGAGCGACAGGGGAGCACGGCAGCCCCAGCATTTT.

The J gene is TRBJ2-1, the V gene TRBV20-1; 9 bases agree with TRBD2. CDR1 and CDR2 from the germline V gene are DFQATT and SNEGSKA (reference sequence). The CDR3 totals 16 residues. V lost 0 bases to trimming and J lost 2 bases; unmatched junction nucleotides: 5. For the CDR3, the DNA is TGCAGTGCTAGAGATATCCTAGCGGGGACCTACAATGAGCAGTTCTTC. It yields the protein CSARDILAGTYNEQFF.

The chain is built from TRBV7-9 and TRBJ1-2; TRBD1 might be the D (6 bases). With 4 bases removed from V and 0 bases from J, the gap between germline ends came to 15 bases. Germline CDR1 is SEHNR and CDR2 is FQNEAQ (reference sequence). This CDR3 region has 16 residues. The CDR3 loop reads CASSSTGQNPNYGYTF. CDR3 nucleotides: TGTGCCAGCAGCTCTACCGGACAGAATCCTAACTATGGCTACACCTTC. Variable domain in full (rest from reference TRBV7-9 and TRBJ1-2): DTGVSQNPRHKITKRGQNVTFRCDPISEHNRLYWYRQTLGQGPEFLTYFQNEAQLEKSRLLSDRFSAERPKGSFSTLEIQRTEQGDSAMYLCASSSTGQNPNYGYTFGSGTRLTVV.

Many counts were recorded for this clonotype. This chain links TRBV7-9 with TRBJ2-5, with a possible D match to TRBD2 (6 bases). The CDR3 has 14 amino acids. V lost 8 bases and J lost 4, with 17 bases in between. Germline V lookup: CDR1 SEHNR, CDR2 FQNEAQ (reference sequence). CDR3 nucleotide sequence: TGTGCCAGCGGCCCCGGGGGATTAGGAGAGACCCAGTACTTC. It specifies CASGPGGLGETQYF.

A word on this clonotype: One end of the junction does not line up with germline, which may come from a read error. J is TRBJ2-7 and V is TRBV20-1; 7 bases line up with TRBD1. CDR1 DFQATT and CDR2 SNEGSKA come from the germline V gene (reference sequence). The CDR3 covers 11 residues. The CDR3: CSASPDRVQRF. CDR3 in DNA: TGCAGTGCTAGTCCTGACAGGGTCCAAAGGTTC.

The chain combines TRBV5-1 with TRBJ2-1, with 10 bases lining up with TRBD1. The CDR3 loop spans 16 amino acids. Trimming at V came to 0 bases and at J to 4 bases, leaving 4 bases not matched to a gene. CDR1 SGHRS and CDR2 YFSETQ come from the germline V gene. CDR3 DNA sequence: TGCGCCAGCAGCTTGGCTCCGGGACAGGGGTACAATGAGCAGTTCTTC. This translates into CASSLAPGQGYNEQFF.

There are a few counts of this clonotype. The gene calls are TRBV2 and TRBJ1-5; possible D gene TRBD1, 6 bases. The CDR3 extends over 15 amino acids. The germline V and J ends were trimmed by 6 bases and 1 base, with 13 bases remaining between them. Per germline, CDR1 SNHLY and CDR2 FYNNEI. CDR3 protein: CASRKDRISNQPQHF. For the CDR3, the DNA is TGTGCCAGCAGAAAAGACAGGATCAGCAATCAGCCCCAGCATTTT.

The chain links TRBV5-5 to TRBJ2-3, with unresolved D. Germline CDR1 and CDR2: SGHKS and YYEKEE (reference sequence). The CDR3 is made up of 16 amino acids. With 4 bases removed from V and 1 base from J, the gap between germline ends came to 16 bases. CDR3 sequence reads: CASSPPRSAGTDTQYF. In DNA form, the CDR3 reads TGTGCCAGCAGCCCTCCAAGGTCTGCGGGCACAGATACGCAGTATTTT. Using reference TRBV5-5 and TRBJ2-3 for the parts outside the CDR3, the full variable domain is DAGVTQSPTHLIKTRGQQVTLRCSPISGHKSVSWYQQVLGQGPQFIFQYYEKEERGRGNFPDRFSARQFPNYSSELNVNALLLGDSALYLCASSPPRSAGTDTQYFGPGTRLTVL.

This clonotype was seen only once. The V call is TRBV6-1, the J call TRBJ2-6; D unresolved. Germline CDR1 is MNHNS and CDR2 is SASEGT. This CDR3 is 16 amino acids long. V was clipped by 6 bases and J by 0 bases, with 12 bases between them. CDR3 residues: CASSPALISGANVLTF. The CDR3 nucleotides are TGTGCCAGCAGCCCAGCATTGATCTCTGGGGCCAACGTCCTGACTTTC.

The CDR3 bases are TGCAGTGCTAGGCGGACTAGCGGGAGCTACGAGCAGTACTTC. It translates to CSARRTSGSYEQYF. This chain uses TRBV20-1 with TRBJ2-7, with 13 bases aligning to TRBD2. This CDR3 has 14 amino acids. Germline loops: CDR1 DFQATT, CDR2 SNEGSKA (reference sequence). V gave up 3 bases and J gave up 3 bases; unmatched junction bases: 2.

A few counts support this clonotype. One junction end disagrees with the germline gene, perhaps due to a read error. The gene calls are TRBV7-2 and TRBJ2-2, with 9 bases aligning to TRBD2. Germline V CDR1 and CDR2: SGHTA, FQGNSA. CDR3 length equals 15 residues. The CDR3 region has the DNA TGTGCCAGCAACTTACTAGCGGGGAACACCGGGGAGCTGTTTTTT. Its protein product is CASNLLAGNTGELFF.